This entry is about one T cell receptor (beta chain). Its matching antigen is unknown. Assay: immunoSEQ multiplex PCR; the TCRdb copy retains only in-frame clones and omits some. The sample carries about 130,000 clones, roughly 91% recorded once. These data are taken from a study of T cell responses to AZD1222 COVID-19 vaccine. Study-level findings and limits: In a largely white British group with more females than males, clonal diversity was possibly underestimated. Along spike, vaccine-associated CD4 TCRs were found throughout, with dominance at 160-218 and 743-854. The repertoires were collected only after the peak T cell response.

The TCR comes from an adult who received the AZD1222 COVID-19 vaccine. The sample was peripheral blood, taken 28 days after the second AZD1222 dose.

The CDR3 protein is CASSLGEPMRGGYTF. In nucleotides, the CDR3 is TGTGCCAGCAGTCTGGGGGAGCCCATGAGGGGTGGCTACACCTTC. The genes are TRBV27 and TRBJ1-2; D is possibly TRBD1 (5 bases). The CDR3 runs 15 residues. From germline, CDR1 is MNHEY and CDR2 SMNVEV (reference sequence). V was pared by 5 bases and J by 7 bases, with 20 bases between.